This TCR beta chain was sequenced for a study of blood T cell repertoires in COVID-19. Study-level background: Samples came from the United States, Italy and Spain, spanning acute and convalescent COVID-19. PBMCs, B-cell-depleted T cells, or T cells provided the cDNA or gDNA that made up the material.

Original processing notes: Amplification of reference gene primers provided the estimated nucleated cell counts. Clones were read by immunoSEQ multiplex PCR, and TCRdb kept only the in-frame ones, dropping some. V and J calls and clone size are copied from that table; D and trimming were computed from the DNA. The data show around 67,000 clones, 82% seen once. This CDR3 region has 15 residues. Germline CDR1 SGHTS, CDR2 YDEGEE. Trimming pared 4 bases from V and 7 bases from J, leaving 18 bases between. Sequencing input: peripheral blood. This chain links TRBV5-8 with TRBJ1-5; D gene unclear. The TCR originated in a man aged 80 or over with active COVID-19. CDR3 in DNA: TGTGCCAGCAGCATCCCGTCGGGTGGTTGGCAGCCCCAGCATTTT. The encoded protein is CASSIPSGGWQPQHF.